A single sample is the source of the 5 T cell receptor beta chains below, sequenced in a study of molecular identifiers for immune sequencing clone quantification. TCRdb reprocessed the PCR reads via MiXCR and lists one record per CDR3 protein. The sample lists some 580,000 distinct CDR3 sequences, 25% occurring once. Sequencing was carried out using naive CD8+ T cells from blood, with Jurkat cell RNA spiked in. Described subset: FACS-sorted CD8+CD4-CCR7+CD45RA+ naive T cells. All receptors derive from a human donor in good health. Some libraries in this study had Jurkat cell RNA spiked in.

The gene calls are TRBV19 and TRBJ2-7, with 8 bases fitting TRBD1. Germline loops: CDR1 LNHDA, CDR2 SQIVND (reference sequence). CDR3 length: 15 amino acids. V lost 3 bases, J lost 3 bases, and 7 bases stayed unmatched. CDR3 nucleotides: TGTGCCAGTAGTATTGGGACAGGTACAGTCTACGAGCAGTACTTC. The encoded protein is CASSIGTGTVYEQYF.

The chain recombines TRBV7-9 with TRBJ2-6, with a weak D call TRBD1 (6 bases). The germline gives CDR1 SEHNR, CDR2 FQNEAQ (reference sequence). The CDR3 is 16 amino acids. Deletions cut 4 bases from V and 4 bases from J, with 14 bases between. In DNA, the CDR3 is TGTGCCAGCAGCTCCCTTACAGGGTCCGGGGCCAACGTCCTGACTTTC. Its translation is CASSSLTGSGANVLTF.

The chain is built from TRBV6-1 and TRBJ2-3; 8 nucleotides line up with TRBD2. CDR3 length equals 15 residues. CDR1 MNHNS and CDR2 SASEGT come from the germline V gene. Trimming removed 3 bases from V and 1 base from J; junction bases left unmatched: 3. For the CDR3, the DNA is TGTGCCAGCAGTGACGCGACTAGCGGCACAGATACGCAGTATTTT. It yields the protein CASSDATSGTDTQYF.

This clonotype was found many times. V is TRBV7-9 and J is TRBJ1-1; D is possibly TRBD1 (5 bases). The CDR3 extends over 14 amino acids. Germline V lookup: CDR1 SEHNR, CDR2 FQNEAQ (reference sequence). Trimming stripped 8 bases from V and 5 bases from J, with 18 bases between. CDR3 sequence: CASAGELGGTEAFF. As DNA, the CDR3 is TGTGCCAGCGCGGGGGAGTTGGGCGGGACTGAAGCTTTCTTT. Filled out from reference TRBV7-9 and TRBJ1-1, the complete variable domain reads DTGVSQNPRHKITKRGQNVTFRCDPISEHNRLYWYRQTLGQGPEFLTYFQNEAQLEKSRLLSDRFSAERPKGSFSTLEIQRTEQGDSAMYLCASAGELGGTEAFFGQGTRLTVV.

This chain joins TRBV29-1 and TRBJ2-1, with 8 bases aligning to TRBD2. Germline lookup yields CDR1 SQVTM and CDR2 ANQGSEA. The CDR3 loop spans 15 amino acids. V gave up 0 bases and J gave up 6 bases; unmatched junction bases: 7. The CDR3 DNA follows: TGCAGCGTTGAAGATGGGACTAGGAGGGGCAATGAGCAGTTCTTC. This codes for CSVEDGTRRGNEQFF.